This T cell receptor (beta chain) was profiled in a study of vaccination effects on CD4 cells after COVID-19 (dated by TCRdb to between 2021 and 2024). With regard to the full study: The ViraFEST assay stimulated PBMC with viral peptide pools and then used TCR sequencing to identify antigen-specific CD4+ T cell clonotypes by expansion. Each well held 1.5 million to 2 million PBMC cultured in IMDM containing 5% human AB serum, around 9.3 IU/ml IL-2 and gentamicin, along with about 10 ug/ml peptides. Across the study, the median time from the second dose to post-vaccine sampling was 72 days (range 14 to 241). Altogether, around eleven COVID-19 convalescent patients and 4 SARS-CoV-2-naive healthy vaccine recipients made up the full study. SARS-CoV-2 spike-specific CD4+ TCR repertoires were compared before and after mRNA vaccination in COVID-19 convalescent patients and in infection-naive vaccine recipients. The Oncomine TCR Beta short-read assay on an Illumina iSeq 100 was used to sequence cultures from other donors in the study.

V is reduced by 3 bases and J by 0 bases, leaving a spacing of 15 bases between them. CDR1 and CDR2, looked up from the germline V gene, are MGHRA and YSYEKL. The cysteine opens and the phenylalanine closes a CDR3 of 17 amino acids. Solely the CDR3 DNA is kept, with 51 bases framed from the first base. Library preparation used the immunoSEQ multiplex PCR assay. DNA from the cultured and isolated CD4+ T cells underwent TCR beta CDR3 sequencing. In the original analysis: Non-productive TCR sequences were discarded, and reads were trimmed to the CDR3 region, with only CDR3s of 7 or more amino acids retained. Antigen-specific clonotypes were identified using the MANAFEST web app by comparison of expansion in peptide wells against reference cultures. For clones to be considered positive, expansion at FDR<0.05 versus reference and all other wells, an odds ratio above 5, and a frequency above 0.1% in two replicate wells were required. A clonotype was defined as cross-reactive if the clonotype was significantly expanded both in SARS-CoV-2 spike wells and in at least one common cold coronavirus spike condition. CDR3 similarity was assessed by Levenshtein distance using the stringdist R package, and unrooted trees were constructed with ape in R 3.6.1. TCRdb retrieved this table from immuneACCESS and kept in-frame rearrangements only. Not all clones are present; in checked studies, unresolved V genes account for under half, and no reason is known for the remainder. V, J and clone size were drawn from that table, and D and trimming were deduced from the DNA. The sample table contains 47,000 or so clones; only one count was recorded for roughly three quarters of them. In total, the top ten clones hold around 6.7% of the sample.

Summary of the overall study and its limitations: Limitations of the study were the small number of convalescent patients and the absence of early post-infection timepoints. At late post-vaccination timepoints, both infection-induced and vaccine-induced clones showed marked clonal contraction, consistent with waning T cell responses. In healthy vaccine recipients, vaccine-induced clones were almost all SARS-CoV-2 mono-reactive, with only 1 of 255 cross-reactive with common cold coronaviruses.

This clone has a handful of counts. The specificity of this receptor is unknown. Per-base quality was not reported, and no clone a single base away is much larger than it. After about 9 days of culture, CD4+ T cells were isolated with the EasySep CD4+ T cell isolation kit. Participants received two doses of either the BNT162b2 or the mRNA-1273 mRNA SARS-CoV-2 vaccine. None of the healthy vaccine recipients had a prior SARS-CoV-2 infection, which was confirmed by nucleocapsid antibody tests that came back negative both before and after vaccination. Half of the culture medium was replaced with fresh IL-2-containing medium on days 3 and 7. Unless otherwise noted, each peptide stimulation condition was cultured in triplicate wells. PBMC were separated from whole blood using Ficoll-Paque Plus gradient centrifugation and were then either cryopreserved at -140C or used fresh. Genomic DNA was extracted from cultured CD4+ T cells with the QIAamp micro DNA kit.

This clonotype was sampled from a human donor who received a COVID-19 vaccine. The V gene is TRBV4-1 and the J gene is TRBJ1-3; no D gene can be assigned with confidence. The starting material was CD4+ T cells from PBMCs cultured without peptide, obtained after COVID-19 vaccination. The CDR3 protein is CASSQAFVPDSGNTIYF. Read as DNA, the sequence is TGCGCCAGCAGCCAGGCCTTTGTCCCCGACTCTGGAAACACCATATATTTT.